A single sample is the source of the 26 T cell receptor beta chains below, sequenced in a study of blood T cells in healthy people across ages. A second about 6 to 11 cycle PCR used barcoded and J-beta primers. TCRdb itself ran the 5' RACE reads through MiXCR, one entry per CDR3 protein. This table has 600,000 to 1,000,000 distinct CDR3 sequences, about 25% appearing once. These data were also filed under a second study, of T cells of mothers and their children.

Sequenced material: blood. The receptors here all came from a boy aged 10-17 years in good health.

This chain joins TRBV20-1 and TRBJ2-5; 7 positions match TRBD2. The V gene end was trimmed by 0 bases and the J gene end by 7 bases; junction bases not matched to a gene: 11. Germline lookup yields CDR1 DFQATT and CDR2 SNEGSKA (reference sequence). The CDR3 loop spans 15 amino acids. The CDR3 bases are TGCAGTGCTAGAGATGCAGGCGGGGGAGGAGGGACCCAGTACTTC. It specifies CSARDAGGGGGTQYF.

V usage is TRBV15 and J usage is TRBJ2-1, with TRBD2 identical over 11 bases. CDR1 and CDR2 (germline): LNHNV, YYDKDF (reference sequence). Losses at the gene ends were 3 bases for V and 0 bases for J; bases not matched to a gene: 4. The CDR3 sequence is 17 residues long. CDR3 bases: TGTGCCACCAGCAGGACTAGCGGGATGAGCTCCTACAATGAGCAGTTCTTC. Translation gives CATSRTSGMSSYNEQFF.

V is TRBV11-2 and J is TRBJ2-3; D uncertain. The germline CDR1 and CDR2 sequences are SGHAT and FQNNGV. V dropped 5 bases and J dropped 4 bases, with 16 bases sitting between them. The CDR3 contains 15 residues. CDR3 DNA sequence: TGTGCCAGCAGCACACGGAAGGGTCAGGCAGATACGCAGTATTTT. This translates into CASSTRKGQADTQYF.

In nucleotides, the CDR3 is TGTGCCAGCAGTCCCGACGTCTACTCACCCCTCCACTTT. Protein: CASSPDVYSPLHF. The chain carries TRBV12-3 or TRBV12-4 and TRBJ1-6; D unresolved. Trimming took 5 bases from V and 10 from J, leaving 12 bases between them. The CDR3 covers 13 residues.

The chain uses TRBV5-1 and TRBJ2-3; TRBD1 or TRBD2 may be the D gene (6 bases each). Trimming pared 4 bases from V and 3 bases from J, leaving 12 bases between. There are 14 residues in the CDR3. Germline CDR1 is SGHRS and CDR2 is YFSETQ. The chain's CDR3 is CASSRGVATDTQYF. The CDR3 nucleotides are TGCGCCAGCAGCAGGGGGGTTGCAACAGATACGCAGTATTTT.

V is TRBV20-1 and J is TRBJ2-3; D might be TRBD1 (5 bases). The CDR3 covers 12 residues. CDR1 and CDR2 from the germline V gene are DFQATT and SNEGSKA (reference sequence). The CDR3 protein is CSYRSDTDTQYF. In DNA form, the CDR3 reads TGCAGCTACAGGAGCGACACAGATACGCAGTATTTT.

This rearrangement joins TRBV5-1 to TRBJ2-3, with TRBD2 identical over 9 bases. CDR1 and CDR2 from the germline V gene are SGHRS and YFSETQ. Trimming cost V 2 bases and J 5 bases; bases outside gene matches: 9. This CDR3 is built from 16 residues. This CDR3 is CASSFTLAGGVDTQYF. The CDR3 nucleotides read TGCGCCAGCAGCTTCACTCTGGCGGGGGGGGTAGATACGCAGTATTTT.

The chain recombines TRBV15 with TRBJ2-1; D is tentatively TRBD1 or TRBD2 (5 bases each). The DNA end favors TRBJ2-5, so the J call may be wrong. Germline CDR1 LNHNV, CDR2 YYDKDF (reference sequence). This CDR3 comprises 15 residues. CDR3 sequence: CATSRVGTNQETQYF. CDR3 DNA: TGTGCCACCAGCAGAGTCGGGACCAATCAAGAGACCCAGTACTTC.

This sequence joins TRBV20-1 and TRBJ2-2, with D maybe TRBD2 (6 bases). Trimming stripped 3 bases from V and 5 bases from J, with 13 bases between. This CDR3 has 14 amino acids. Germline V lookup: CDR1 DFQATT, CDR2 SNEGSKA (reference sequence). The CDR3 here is CSARGLLPTGELFF. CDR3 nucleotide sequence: TGCAGTGCTAGGGGACTTCTTCCGACCGGGGAGCTGTTTTTT.

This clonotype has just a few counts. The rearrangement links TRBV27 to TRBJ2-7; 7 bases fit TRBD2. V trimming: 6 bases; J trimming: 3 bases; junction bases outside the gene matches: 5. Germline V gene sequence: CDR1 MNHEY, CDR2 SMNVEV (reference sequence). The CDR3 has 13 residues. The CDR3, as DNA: TGTGCCAGCAGCCCTCGGGACTACTACGAGCAGTACTTC. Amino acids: CASSPRDYYEQYF.

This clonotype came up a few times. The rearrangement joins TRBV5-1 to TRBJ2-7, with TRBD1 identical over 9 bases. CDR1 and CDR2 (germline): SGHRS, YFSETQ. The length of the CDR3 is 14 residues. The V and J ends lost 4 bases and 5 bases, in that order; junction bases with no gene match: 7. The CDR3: CASSPGQGVNEQYF. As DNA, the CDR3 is TGCGCCAGCAGCCCGGGACAGGGTGTTAACGAGCAGTACTTC.

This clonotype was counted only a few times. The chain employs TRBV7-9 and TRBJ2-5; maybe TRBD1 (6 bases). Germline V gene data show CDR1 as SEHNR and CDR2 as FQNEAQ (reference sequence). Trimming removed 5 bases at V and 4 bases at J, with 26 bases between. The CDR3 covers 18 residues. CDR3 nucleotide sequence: TGTGCCAGCAGCGCCACACACCGGTCGCAGGGGTTACGAGAGACCCAGTACTTC. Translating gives CASSATHRSQGLRETQYF.

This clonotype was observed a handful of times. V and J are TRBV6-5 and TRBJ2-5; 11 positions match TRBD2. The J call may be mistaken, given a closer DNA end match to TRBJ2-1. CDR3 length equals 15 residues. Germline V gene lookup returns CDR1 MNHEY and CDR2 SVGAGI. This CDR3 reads CASSYSGLAVNEQFF. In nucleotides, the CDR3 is TGTGCCAGCAGTTACTCGGGACTAGCGGTCAATGAGCAGTTCTTC.

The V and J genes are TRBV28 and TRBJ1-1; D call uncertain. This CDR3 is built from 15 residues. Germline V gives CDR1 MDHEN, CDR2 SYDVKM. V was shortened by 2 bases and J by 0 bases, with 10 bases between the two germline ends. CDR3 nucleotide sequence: TGTGCCAGCAGTTTACGTCGCGGGCTGAACACTGAAGCTTTCTTT. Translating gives CASSLRRGLNTEAFF.

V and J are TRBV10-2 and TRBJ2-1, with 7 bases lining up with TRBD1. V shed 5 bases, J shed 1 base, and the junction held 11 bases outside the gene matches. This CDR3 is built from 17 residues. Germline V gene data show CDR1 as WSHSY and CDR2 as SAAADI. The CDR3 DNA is TGCGCCAGCAGTATTCCGAACAGGGGACCTTCCTACAATGAGCAGTTCTTC. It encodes CASSIPNRGPSYNEQFF.

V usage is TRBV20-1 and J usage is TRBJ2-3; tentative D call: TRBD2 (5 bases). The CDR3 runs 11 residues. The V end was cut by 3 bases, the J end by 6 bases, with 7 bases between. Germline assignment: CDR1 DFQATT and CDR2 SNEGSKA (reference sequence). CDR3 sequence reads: CSARVADTQYF. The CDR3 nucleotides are TGCAGTGCTAGGGTAGCGGATACGCAGTATTTT.

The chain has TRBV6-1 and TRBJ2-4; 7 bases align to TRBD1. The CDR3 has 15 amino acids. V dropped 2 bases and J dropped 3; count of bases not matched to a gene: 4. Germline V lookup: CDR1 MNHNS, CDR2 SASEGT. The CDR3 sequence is CASSEPNRGKNIQYF. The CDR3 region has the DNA TGTGCCAGCAGTGAACCCAACAGGGGCAAAAACATTCAGTACTTC.

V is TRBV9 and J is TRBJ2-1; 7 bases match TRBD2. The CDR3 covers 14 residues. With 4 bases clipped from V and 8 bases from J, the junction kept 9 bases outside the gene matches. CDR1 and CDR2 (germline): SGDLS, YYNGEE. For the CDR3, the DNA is TGTGCCAGCAGCCCATGGACTAGGTTGGATGAGCAGTTCTTC. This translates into CASSPWTRLDEQFF.

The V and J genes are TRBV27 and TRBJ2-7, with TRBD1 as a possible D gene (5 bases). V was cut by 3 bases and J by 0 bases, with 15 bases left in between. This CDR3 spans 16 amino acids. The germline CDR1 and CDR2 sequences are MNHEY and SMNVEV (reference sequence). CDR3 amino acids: CASSLALETASYEQYF. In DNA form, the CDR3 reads TGTGCCAGCAGTTTGGCCCTCGAGACAGCCTCCTACGAGCAGTACTTC.

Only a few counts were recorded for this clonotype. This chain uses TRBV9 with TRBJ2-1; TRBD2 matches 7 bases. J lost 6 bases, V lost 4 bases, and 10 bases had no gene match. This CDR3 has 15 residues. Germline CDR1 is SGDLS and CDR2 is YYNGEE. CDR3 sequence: CASSLRLAQSNEQFF. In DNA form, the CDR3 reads TGTGCCAGCAGCCTTCGACTAGCCCAATCCAATGAGCAGTTCTTC.

The CDR3 coding sequence is TGTGCCAGCAGTTTATTTCCTGGGACTAGCGGATACGAGCAGTACTTC. Translating it yields CASSLFPGTSGYEQYF. V usage is TRBV27 and J usage is TRBJ2-7, with 11 bases that match TRBD2. This CDR3 region has 16 residues. Trimming took 1 base from V and 4 from J; bases not matched to a gene: 6. Germline lookup yields CDR1 MNHEY and CDR2 SMNVEV (reference sequence).

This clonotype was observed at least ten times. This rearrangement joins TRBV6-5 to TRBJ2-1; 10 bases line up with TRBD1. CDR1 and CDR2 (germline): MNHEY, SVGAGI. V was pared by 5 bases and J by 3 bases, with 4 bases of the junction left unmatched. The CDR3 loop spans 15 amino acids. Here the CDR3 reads CASSPGTGVYNEQFF. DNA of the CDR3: TGTGCCAGCAGTCCCGGGACAGGGGTCTACAATGAGCAGTTCTTC.

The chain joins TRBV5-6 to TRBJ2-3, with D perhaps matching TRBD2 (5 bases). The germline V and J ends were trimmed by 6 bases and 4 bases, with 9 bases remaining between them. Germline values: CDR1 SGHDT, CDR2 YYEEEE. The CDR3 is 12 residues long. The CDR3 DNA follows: TGTGCCAGCAAGCTAGCACCAGATACGCAGTATTTT. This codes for CASKLAPDTQYF. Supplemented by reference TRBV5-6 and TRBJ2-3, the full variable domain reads DAGVTQSPTHLIKTRGQQVTLRCSPKSGHDTVSWYQQALGQGPQFIFQYYEEEERQRGNFPDRFSGHQFPNYSSELNVNALLLGDSALYLCASKLAPDTQYFGPGTRLTVL.

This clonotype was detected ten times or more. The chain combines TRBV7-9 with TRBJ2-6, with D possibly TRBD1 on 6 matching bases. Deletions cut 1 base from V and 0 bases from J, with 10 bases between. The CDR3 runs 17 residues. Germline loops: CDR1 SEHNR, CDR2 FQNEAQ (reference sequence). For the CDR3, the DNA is TGTGCCAGCAGCTTAGGGACAGAACTCTCTGGGGCCAACGTCCTGACTTTC. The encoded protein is CASSLGTELSGANVLTF.

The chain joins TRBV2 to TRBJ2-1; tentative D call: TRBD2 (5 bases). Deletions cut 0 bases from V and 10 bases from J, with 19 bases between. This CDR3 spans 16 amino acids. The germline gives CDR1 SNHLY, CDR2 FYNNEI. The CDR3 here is CASSEALSWARGEQFF. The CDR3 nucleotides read TGTGCCAGCAGTGAAGCGCTTTCTTGGGCGCGAGGGGAGCAGTTCTTC.

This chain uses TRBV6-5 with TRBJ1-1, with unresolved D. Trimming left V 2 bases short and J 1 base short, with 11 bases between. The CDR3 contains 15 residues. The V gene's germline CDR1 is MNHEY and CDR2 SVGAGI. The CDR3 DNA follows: TGTGCCAGCAGTTACGGTGGCCTACAGAACACTGAAGCTTTCTTT. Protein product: CASSYGGLQNTEAFF.